The rows below give T cell receptor beta chains drawn from one sample of a study of graft-versus-host responses after intestinal transplantation. Repertoires were generated with immunoSEQ multiplex PCR, while TCRdb's copy carries only in-frame clones and drops some. The data contain 20,000 or so clones, roughly 78% of them seen just once; the ten biggest clones take up around 8.5%. The specimen was ileum tissue, collected about 21 days after intestinal transplant. These TCRs come from a human patient who received an intestinal transplant, so some T cells may come from the graft donor. Each CDR3 is given with its conserved first and last residue. D genes are given only for firm matches.

TRBD1 TRBJ1-5 TRBV19 CASSMWQGGQPQHF
TRBD1 TRBJ2-4 TRBV30 CAWSVQGSLAKNIQYF
TRBD2 TRBJ2-7 TRBV4-1 CASSQTSGGSYEQYF
TRBD1 TRBJ1-6 TRBV9 CASSATGDVSPLHF
NA TRBJ2-7 TRBV5-4 CASSLSLTPYEQYF
TRBD1 TRBJ1-1 TRBV11-2 CASSLDRGRVRDTEAFF
TRBD1 TRBJ2-7 TRBV30 CAWCDQGAPYEQYF
NA TRBJ1-2 TRBV10-3 CAIRARKRGGYTF
TRBD2 TRBJ2-7 TRBV7-6 CASSSGVAGPNGEQYF
NA TRBJ2-7 TRBV30 CAWSWGGGYEQYF
TRBD1 TRBJ1-2 TRBV11-3 CASSLTGQLYGYTF
NA TRBJ1-6 TRBV28 CASYRAGSSYNSPLHF
TRBD1 TRBJ1-4 TRBV6-4 CASSRQGGAGEKLFF
TRBD1 TRBJ1-2 TRBV2 CASSDAAGGTYGYTF
TRBD1 TRBJ1-2 TRBV6-5 CASSSTDRATMGYTF
NA TRBJ2-7 TRBV9 CASSVGPGINYEQYF
NA TRBJ1-1 TRBV5-1 CASSLAKNTEAFF
TRBD1 TRBJ2-7 TRBV29-1 CSVEDRTGYEQYF
TRBD2 TRBJ2-1 TRBV2 CASLGLAEYNEQFF
NA TRBJ2-4 TRBV2 CASSEDRLRQYF
NA TRBJ1-2 TRBV5-1 CASSLNGQRIYGYTF
TRBD2 TRBJ2-4 TRBV5-1 CASSPLAGGLAKNIQYF
NA TRBJ1-2 TRBV2 CASSGVREDGYTF
NA TRBJ2-7 TRBV5-1 CASSLEGGDWPYEQYF
TRBD1 TRBJ2-7 TRBV27 CASSYGTGNYEQYF
TRBD1 TRBJ2-5 TRBV7-4 CASSLQGIETQYF
NA TRBJ1-6 TRBV4-1 CASSQVSENNSPLHF
NA TRBJ1-5 TRBV9 CASSVGAAHQPQHF
TRBD1 TRBJ1-1 TRBV19 CASRTGEVTEAFF
NA TRBJ2-5 TRBV28 CASSSTWMEFRTQYF
NA TRBJ1-2 TRBV7-2 CASSLMPDRSYGYTF
NA TRBJ2-7 TRBV27 CASSLGQVRYEQYF